What follows is one T cell receptor beta chain and its context. These data are taken from a study of long-term antiretroviral therapy in people with HIV. This CDR3 has 15 amino acids. Sequencing used immunoSEQ v3.0 at survey level. Researchers set sequencing to target roughly 40,000-50,000 T-cell genomes per sample. Profiling relied on immunoSEQ multiplex PCR, and the TCRdb table lists in-frame clones only, not all of them. The top ten clones hold 2.4% of a sample with 25,000 to 40,000 clones, roughly 96% of them seen once. In each sample, roughly 1-10 million cryopreserved PBMC were present before DNA extraction.

V and J are TRBV21-1 and TRBJ1-2; the table calls TRBD1, which could not be checked here. TRBV21-1 is noted as a pseudogene. The input for sequencing was unsorted PBMCs, taken around 6.6 years after starting antiretroviral therapy. The clonotype comes from a man aged 30-40 years with HIV. The CDR3 DNA reads as TGTGCCAGCAGCCGAAGACAGGGGTATCGCTATGGCTACACCTTC. This codes for CASSRRQGYRYGYTF.